Shown below are 10 T cell receptor beta chains from a single sample sequenced in a study of T cells after yellow fever vaccination. TCRdb reprocessed the 5' RACE reads via MiXCR and lists one record per CDR3 protein. This table has around 53,000 distinct CDR3 sequences, about 6.6% appearing once. The sequenced sample was CD8+ T cells not binding an NS4B(214-222) dextramer, sorted from PBMCs, obtained approximately 40 days after the first yellow fever vaccination. The receptors come from a man aged 18 to 35 who received the YFV17D yellow fever vaccine.

This clonotype was seen many times. This rearrangement joins TRBV3-1 to TRBJ1-1, with D possibly TRBD1 on 6 matching bases. The CDR3 is made up of 14 amino acids. Trimming left V 4 bases short and J 11 bases short, with 20 bases between. Germline loops: CDR1 LGHDT, CDR2 YNNKEL (reference sequence). The CDR3 DNA reads TGTGCCAGCAGCCCCAGGGGCGAATCTAACGCGGCTTTCTTT. Translating gives CASSPRGESNAAFF.

In its sample, this clonotype was seen a few times. This sequence joins TRBV11-2 and TRBJ2-5, with 9 bases that match TRBD1. The CDR3 length is 16 residues. Per the germline V gene, CDR1 is SGHAT and CDR2 is FQNNGV. Trimming removed 4 bases from V and 2 bases from J; junction bases left unmatched: 8. CDR3 region: CASSSRDREVQETQYF. The CDR3 DNA reads as TGTGCCAGCAGCTCCAGGGACAGGGAAGTGCAAGAGACCCAGTACTTC.

The gene calls are TRBV4-3 and TRBJ2-1; 7 bases are shared with TRBD1. Trimming removed 3 bases from V and 4 bases from J; junction bases left unmatched: 6. The germline V gene encodes CDR1 LGHNA and CDR2 YSLEER. The CDR3 totals 15 residues. The CDR3 region is CASSHGTAAYNEQFF. The CDR3 DNA reads as TGCGCCAGCAGCCATGGGACAGCGGCATACAATGAGCAGTTCTTC.

This clonotype was counted at least ten times. V gene TRBV18 combines with J gene TRBJ1-6, with a possible D match to TRBD1 (6 bases). Germline values: CDR1 KGHSH, CDR2 LQKENI. This CDR3 has 15 amino acids. V shed 4 bases and J shed 8 bases, with 15 bases lying between them. The CDR3 protein is CASSHPTGTYSPLHF. Written as DNA, the CDR3 is TGTGCCAGCTCACACCCGACAGGAACGTATTCACCCCTCCACTTT.

The chain links TRBV20-1 to TRBJ1-5; D not resolved. The CDR3 has 17 amino acids. Germline loops: CDR1 DFQATT, CDR2 SNEGSKA (reference sequence). Trimming cost V 1 base and J 2 bases, with 18 bases left between them. The CDR3 region has the DNA TGCAGTGCTAGAGCTATGGGCGAGACACGAGGCAATCAGCCCCAGCATTTT. This encodes CSARAMGETRGNQPQHF.

The table lists this clonotype with many counts. The rearrangement uses TRBV27 and TRBJ2-5, with unresolved D. Germline CDR1 is MNHEY and CDR2 is SMNVEV (reference sequence). Trimming removed 0 bases at V and 5 bases at J, with 16 bases between. CDR3 length: 16 residues. The CDR3 reads CASSLSNRPRVETQYF. DNA of the CDR3: TGTGCCAGCAGTTTATCGAACAGACCCCGGGTGGAGACCCAGTACTTC.

Many counts were recorded for this clonotype. The rearrangement links TRBV20-1 to TRBJ2-1; D remains ambiguous. Germline V gene sequence: CDR1 DFQATT, CDR2 SNEGSKA (reference sequence). Trimming removed 5 bases at V and 7 bases at J, with 3 bases between. The CDR3 length is 9 residues. CDR3 sequence (DNA): TGCAGTGCTGGAAATGAGCAGTTCTTC. The encoded protein is CSAGNEQFF.

This clonotype occurred many times. The chain uses TRBV29-1 and TRBJ2-3, with 8 bases fitting TRBD2. Germline values: CDR1 SQVTM, CDR2 ANQGSEA. The CDR3 length is 14 residues. The junction had 7 bases not matched to a gene; V was cut back by 6 bases and J by 2 bases. The CDR3 DNA is TGCAGCGTACCGGGACTAGAGGACACAGATACGCAGTATTTT. Translation gives CSVPGLEDTDTQYF.

The V call is TRBV27, the J call TRBJ1-5; TRBD1 might be the D (5 bases). Germline V gene lookup returns CDR1 MNHEY and CDR2 SMNVEV (reference sequence). Trimming pared 9 bases from V and 6 bases from J, leaving 18 bases between. The length of the CDR3 is 14 residues. CDR3 region: CASMEGQLGQPQHF. The CDR3 DNA follows: TGTGCCAGTATGGAGGGGCAGTTAGGTCAGCCCCAGCATTTT.

V is TRBV7-9 and J is TRBJ2-1, with a possible D match to TRBD1 (6 bases). Germline CDR1 and CDR2: SEHNR and FQNEAQ (reference sequence). The CDR3 totals 13 residues. V lost 7 bases and J 6 bases, leaving 13 bases between the germline ends. CDR3 coding DNA: TGTGCCAGCACGGGCAGGGGACCCAATGAGCAGTTCTTC. It encodes CASTGRGPNEQFF.